This record looks at one T cell receptor beta chain sequence and its context. Its specificity is not known. The data derive from a study of cytomegalovirus exposure and HLA in healthy donors. Study-level points and caveats: When analyzed later, the rates of TCR association showed variation by HLA locus, with DRB1 the most and HLA-C the fewest. Judged likely to be a sequencing artifact was a cluster of highly shared sequence variants. An analysis done earlier found most TCR beta V segments productive about 87% or about 30% of the time.

CDR1 is MNHEY, CDR2 SVGAGI, per germline. The CDR3 totals 11 residues. V lost 8 bases and J 5 bases, leaving 10 bases between the germline ends. Primers included in the PCR were 60 Vbeta and 13 Jbeta primers. Data came from immunoSEQ multiplex PCR; TCRdb stores just in-frame clones and leaves some out. This table lists 220,000 or so clones. This receptor was identified in a girl aged 2 to 9 in good health and CMV-seropositive. What was sequenced was PBMCs. This sequence joins TRBV6-5 and TRBJ2-7; D is unresolved. DNA for the CDR3: TGTGCCAGCGTGAGAGGTAACGAGCAGTACTTC. Residues: CASVRGNEQYF.